The 4 T cell receptor beta chains presented below share a single source sample, sequenced in a study of T-cell reconstitution after alpha-beta-depleted transplantation in children. The TCRbeta library was prepared with unique molecular identifiers. In TCRdb, the PCR reads were re-called with MiXCR into one record per CDR3 protein. The data contain about 500,000 distinct CDR3 sequences, 9.5% to 12% of them singletons. Material: PBMCs, mostly from graft donor cells, obtained 180 days after TCRalphabeta/CD19-depleted stem cell transplant. The receptor set was obtained from a female patient aged 2 to 10 who had a stem cell transplant for aplastic anemia, so the T cells may come from the graft donor.

This clonotype was detected a few times. The chain employs TRBV5-1 and TRBJ2-2; D is perhaps TRBD2 (7 bases). Trimming shortened V by 4 bases and J by 6 bases, and 25 bases separated the two germline ends. Germline V lookup: CDR1 SGHRS, CDR2 YFSETQ. This CDR3 has 18 amino acids. CDR3 sequence reads: CASSPGASGGRVAGELFF. The CDR3 bases are TGCGCCAGCAGCCCAGGGGCCTCTGGCGGGAGAGTAGCCGGGGAGCTGTTTTTT.

This clonotype showed up just a few times. The V gene is TRBV15, the J gene TRBJ1-1; no reliable D call. This CDR3 region has 13 residues. Trimming left V 5 bases short and J 6 bases short, with 13 bases between. Looked up from germline, CDR1 is LNHNV and CDR2 is YYDKDF (reference sequence). The CDR3 is CATSGRTRPEAFF. The CDR3 nucleotides read TGTGCCACCAGCGGACGGACCCGACCTGAAGCTTTCTTT. Full variable domain (rest looked up from reference TRBV15 and TRBJ1-1): DAMVIQNPRYQVTQFGKPVTLSCSQTLNHNVMYWYQQKSSQAPKLLFHYYDKDFNNEADTPDNFQSRRPNTSFCFLDIRSPGLGDTAMYLCATSGRTRPEAFFGQGTRLTVV.

V gene TRBV19 combines with J gene TRBJ1-3; D uncertain. CDR1 and CDR2 (germline): LNHDA, SQIVND (reference sequence). CDR3 length: 13 amino acids. The V gene lost 9 bases and the J gene lost 0 bases, with 9 bases spanning the gap. CDR3: CASTRSSGNTIYF. As DNA, the CDR3 is TGTGCCAGCACAAGAAGCTCTGGAAACACCATATATTTT. The full variable domain, completed using reference TRBV19 and TRBJ1-3, is DGGITQSPKYLFRKEGQNVTLSCEQNLNHDAMYWYRQDPGQGLRLIYYSQIVNDFQKGDIAEGYSVSREKKESFPLTVTSAQKNPTAFYLCASTRSSGNTIYFGEGSWLTVV.

The chain joins TRBV20-1 to TRBJ2-7; 7 bases map to TRBD1. CDR3 length: 12 amino acids. Germline V gene data show CDR1 as DFQATT and CDR2 as SNEGSKA (reference sequence). Trimming removed 5 bases from V and 5 bases from J; junction bases left unmatched: 6. The CDR3 spells CSALDRWDEQYV. CDR3 coding DNA: TGCAGTGCTTTGGACAGGTGGGACGAGCAGTACGTC.